These T cell receptor beta chains were read from a single sample in a study of cytomegalovirus exposure and HLA in healthy donors. The repertoire was sequenced with immunoSEQ multiplex PCR; TCRdb's copy has only in-frame clones and lacks some. The table lists about 180,000 clones, roughly 80% of them singletons. Sequenced input: PBMCs. The origin of the receptors is a boy aged 2-9 years in good health and CMV-seronegative. CDR3s include the opening cysteine and the closing phenylalanine or tryptophan. Fields, in order: CDR3 protein, CDR3 DNA, J gene, D gene, clone size, V gene. D genes are given only for firm matches. Clone sizes are given selectively: once, few, many, or a class where the clone is expanded.

CDR3 protein: CASASQGATGELFF; CDR3 DNA: TGTGCTAGCGCCTCACAGGGGGCGACCGGGGAGCTGTTTTTT; J gene: TRBJ2-2; D gene: TRBD1; clone size: .; V gene: TRBV12-5
CDR3 protein: CASSKTQNTEAFF; CDR3 DNA: TGTGCCAGCAGCAAAACACAGAACACTGAAGCTTTCTTT; J gene: TRBJ1-1; D gene: .; clone size: .; V gene: TRBV7-2
CDR3 protein: CASSEGLDRSQETQYF; CDR3 DNA: TGTGCCAGCAGCGAGGGGTTGGACAGGAGCCAAGAGACCCAGTACTTC; J gene: TRBJ2-5; D gene: TRBD1; clone size: .; V gene: TRBV2
CDR3 protein: CAIRGLAGVLLDF; CDR3 DNA: TGTGCCATCAGAGGACTAGCGGGAGTTCTATTGGACTTC; J gene: TRBJ2-7; D gene: TRBD2; clone size: once; V gene: TRBV28
CDR3 protein: CASSRGLVYEQYF; CDR3 DNA: TGTGCCAGCAGCCGGGGACTGGTCTACGAGCAGTACTTC; J gene: TRBJ2-7; D gene: .; clone size: .; V gene: TRBV7-2
CDR3 protein: CASSEGRGSNEKLFF; CDR3 DNA: TGTGCCAGCAGTGAAGGCAGGGGGAGTAATGAAAAACTGTTTTTT; J gene: TRBJ1-4; D gene: TRBD1; clone size: .; V gene: TRBV2
CDR3 protein: CASSEGGRQFF; CDR3 DNA: TGTGCCAGCAGTGAGGGGGGGAGGCAGTTCTTC; J gene: TRBJ2-1; D gene: .; clone size: few; V gene: TRBV28
CDR3 protein: CASSYSTGFQETQYF; CDR3 DNA: TGTGCCAGCAGTTACTCGACGGGGTTCCAAGAGACCCAGTACTTC; J gene: TRBJ2-5; D gene: .; clone size: .; V gene: TRBV6-6
CDR3 protein: CASNPAGSRYEQYF; CDR3 DNA: TGTGCCAGCAACCCAGCGGGAAGTCGCTACGAGCAGTACTTC; J gene: TRBJ2-7; D gene: TRBD2; clone size: .; V gene: TRBV27
CDR3 protein: CASSRDRGHANEKLFF; CDR3 DNA: TGTGCCAGCAGTAGGGACAGGGGGCATGCTAATGAAAAACTGTTTTTT; J gene: TRBJ1-4; D gene: TRBD1; clone size: .; V gene: TRBV6-6
CDR3 protein: CASLIGGGRAPTDTQYF; CDR3 DNA: TGCGCCAGCCTCATTGGGGGTGGGAGGGCCCCCACAGATACGCAGTATTTT; J gene: TRBJ2-3; D gene: TRBD2; clone size: .; V gene: TRBV5-1
CDR3 protein: CASRTEETQYF; CDR3 DNA: TGTGCCAGTAGGACAGAAGAGACCCAGTACTTC; J gene: TRBJ2-5; D gene: .; clone size: .; V gene: TRBV6-5
CDR3 protein: CASSSGGSGRPGTGELFF; CDR3 DNA: TGTGCCAGCAGCTCCGGGGGTAGCGGGAGGCCTGGCACCGGGGAGCTGTTTTTT; J gene: TRBJ2-2; D gene: TRBD2; clone size: .; V gene: TRBV7-2
CDR3 protein: CSAWGGMDEKLFF; CDR3 DNA: TGCAGCGCCTGGGGGGGAATGGATGAAAAACTGTTTTTT; J gene: TRBJ1-4; D gene: .; clone size: .; V gene: TRBV29-1
CDR3 protein: CASSDGILEYGYTF; CDR3 DNA: TGTGCCAGCAGCGACGGCATATTGGAGTATGGCTACACCTTC; J gene: TRBJ1-2; D gene: .; clone size: .; V gene: TRBV7-9
CDR3 protein: CASSIVGDTEAFF; CDR3 DNA: TGTGCCAGTAGTATTGTAGGGGACACTGAAGCTTTCTTT; J gene: TRBJ1-1; D gene: .; clone size: .; V gene: TRBV19
CDR3 protein: CASRDYRRAPEQYF; CDR3 DNA: TGTGCCAGCAGGGACTATCGGAGGGCGCCCGAGCAGTACTTC; J gene: TRBJ2-7; D gene: .; clone size: .; V gene: TRBV6-5
CDR3 protein: CASSLTGILIRDTEAFF; CDR3 DNA: TGTGCCAGCAGTTTAACGGGGATTTTAATTAGGGACACTGAAGCTTTCTTT; J gene: TRBJ1-1; D gene: .; clone size: .; V gene: TRBV27
CDR3 protein: CAISEQGVGELFF; CDR3 DNA: TGTGCCATCAGTGAACAGGGGGTCGGGGAGCTGTTTTTT; J gene: TRBJ2-2; D gene: TRBD1; clone size: .; V gene: TRBV10-3
CDR3 protein: CASSWTGGETQYF; CDR3 DNA: TGTGCCAGCAGTTGGACAGGGGGAGAGACCCAGTACTTC; J gene: TRBJ2-5; D gene: TRBD1; clone size: .; V gene: TRBV27
CDR3 protein: CASGPTYEQYF; CDR3 DNA: TGTGCTAGTGGTCCCACCTACGAGCAGTACTTC; J gene: TRBJ2-7; D gene: .; clone size: .; V gene: TRBV12-5
CDR3 protein: CAISASAREAFF; CDR3 DNA: TGTGCCATCAGTGCGTCAGCCCGTGAAGCTTTCTTT; J gene: TRBJ1-1; D gene: .; clone size: .; V gene: TRBV10-3
CDR3 protein: CASSQVYSSGQYF; CDR3 DNA: TGTGCCAGCAGCCAAGTATACTCCTCCGGGCAGTACTTC; J gene: TRBJ2-7; D gene: .; clone size: .; V gene: TRBV14
CDR3 protein: CASSRRGPRADTQYF; CDR3 DNA: TGTGCCAGCAGCCGCAGGGGCCCGCGGGCAGATACGCAGTATTTT; J gene: TRBJ2-3; D gene: .; clone size: .; V gene: TRBV6-5
CDR3 protein: CSAAGGTYNEQFF; CDR3 DNA: TGCAGCGCCGCCGGGGGTACCTACAATGAGCAGTTCTTC; J gene: TRBJ2-1; D gene: .; clone size: once; V gene: TRBV29-1
CDR3 protein: CASSLARGSTEAFF; CDR3 DNA: TGCGCCAGCAGCTTGGCCAGGGGAAGCACTGAAGCTTTCTTT; J gene: TRBJ1-1; D gene: .; clone size: .; V gene: TRBV5-1
CDR3 protein: CSGTGDYTEAFF; CDR3 DNA: TGCAGCGGTACAGGAGACTACACTGAAGCTTTCTTT; J gene: TRBJ1-1; D gene: .; clone size: .; V gene: TRBV29-1
CDR3 protein: CASSQVSSGGYTF; CDR3 DNA: TGTGCCAGCAGCCAAGTCTCCTCCGGTGGCTACACCTTC; J gene: TRBJ1-2; D gene: .; clone size: once; V gene: TRBV4-2
CDR3 protein: CATSRDFRDRGKEETQYF; CDR3 DNA: TGTGCCACCAGCAGAGATTTCCGGGACAGGGGGAAGGAAGAGACCCAGTACTTC; J gene: TRBJ2-5; D gene: TRBD1; clone size: .; V gene: TRBV15
CDR3 protein: CASSLAGTGPHEQYF; CDR3 DNA: TGTGCCAGCAGCTTAGCCGGGACAGGGCCCCACGAGCAGTACTTC; J gene: TRBJ2-7; D gene: TRBD1; clone size: .; V gene: TRBV11-2
CDR3 protein: CASNQQGAHTEAFF; CDR3 DNA: TGTGCCAGCAATCAACAGGGGGCTCACACTGAAGCTTTCTTT; J gene: TRBJ1-1; D gene: TRBD1; clone size: once; V gene: TRBV28
CDR3 protein: CASSEFDSLKAFF; CDR3 DNA: TGTGCCAGCAGTGAATTTGACAGTCTAAAGGCTTTCTTT; J gene: TRBJ1-1; D gene: .; clone size: .; V gene: TRBV6-1
CDR3 protein: CASSLGGFNYGYTF; CDR3 DNA: TGTGCCAGCAGTTTAGGGGGCTTTAACTATGGCTACACCTTC; J gene: TRBJ1-2; D gene: .; clone size: .; V gene: TRBV27
CDR3 protein: CASSPPKRALYNEQFF; CDR3 DNA: TGTGCCAGCAGCCCCCCCAAGCGGGCCCTCTACAATGAGCAGTTCTTC; J gene: TRBJ2-1; D gene: .; clone size: .; V gene: TRBV5-6
CDR3 protein: CSVVARLNTEAFF; CDR3 DNA: TGCAGCGTTGTCGCCAGATTGAACACTGAAGCTTTCTTT; J gene: TRBJ1-1; D gene: .; clone size: once; V gene: TRBV29-1
CDR3 protein: CASSQAHNNYGYTF; CDR3 DNA: TGTGCCAGCAGCCAGGCCCACAATAACTATGGCTACACCTTC; J gene: TRBJ1-2; D gene: .; clone size: .; V gene: TRBV4-2
CDR3 protein: CASSQGGSTYEQYF; CDR3 DNA: TGTGCCAGCAGTCAAGGGGGCTCTACCTACGAGCAGTACTTC; J gene: TRBJ2-7; D gene: TRBD1; clone size: .; V gene: TRBV6-1
CDR3 protein: CASSEAFTGVYGYTF; CDR3 DNA: TGTGCCAGCAGTGAAGCGTTTACAGGGGTCTATGGCTACACCTTC; J gene: TRBJ1-2; D gene: TRBD1; clone size: .; V gene: TRBV6-1
CDR3 protein: CASSPEPVSSYGYTF; CDR3 DNA: TGTGCCAGCTCACCAGAGCCGGTCTCGTCCTATGGCTACACCTTC; J gene: TRBJ1-2; D gene: .; clone size: .; V gene: TRBV18
CDR3 protein: CASSLVGAGQGNYEQYF; CDR3 DNA: TGTGCCAGCAGCTTAGTAGGGGCGGGACAGGGGAATTACGAGCAGTACTTC; J gene: TRBJ2-7; D gene: TRBD1; clone size: .; V gene: TRBV11-2
CDR3 protein: CASSIGQLNTEAFF; CDR3 DNA: TGTGCCAGCAGTATCGGACAGCTGAACACTGAAGCTTTCTTT; J gene: TRBJ1-1; D gene: .; clone size: .; V gene: TRBV6-5
CDR3 protein: CASSPGTYNEQFF; CDR3 DNA: TGCGCCAGCAGCCCCGGGACTTACAATGAGCAGTTCTTC; J gene: TRBJ2-1; D gene: .; clone size: .; V gene: TRBV5-1
CDR3 protein: CSVWTRLYEQFF; CDR3 DNA: TGCAGCGTTTGGACTAGATTATATGAGCAGTTCTTC; J gene: TRBJ2-1; D gene: TRBD2; clone size: .; V gene: TRBV29-1
CDR3 protein: CASSAGPRGEAFF; CDR3 DNA: TGTGCCAGCAGCGCCGGTCCAAGGGGTGAAGCTTTCTTT; J gene: TRBJ1-1; D gene: .; clone size: .; V gene: TRBV9
CDR3 protein: CATSRTDYNQPQHF; CDR3 DNA: TGTGCCACCAGCCGGACGGACTACAATCAGCCCCAGCATTTT; J gene: TRBJ1-5; D gene: .; clone size: .; V gene: TRBV15
CDR3 protein: CASSPGGGLAEAFF; CDR3 DNA: TGTGCCAGCAGCCCGGGAGGGGGTTTGGCTGAAGCTTTCTTT; J gene: TRBJ1-1; D gene: .; clone size: .; V gene: TRBV7-6
CDR3 protein: CASSPEAGVSGEQYF; CDR3 DNA: TGTGCCAGCAGCCCCGAGGCGGGAGTATCGGGCGAGCAGTACTTC; J gene: TRBJ2-7; D gene: TRBD2; clone size: few; V gene: TRBV6-5
CDR3 protein: CASSNGTYGYTF; CDR3 DNA: TGTGCCAGCAGCAATGGGACATATGGCTACACCTTC; J gene: TRBJ1-2; D gene: .; clone size: .; V gene: TRBV11-2
CDR3 protein: CASSLGGGGNQPQHF; CDR3 DNA: TGTGCCAGCAGCTTAGGAGGGGGGGGCAATCAGCCCCAGCATTTT; J gene: TRBJ1-5; D gene: .; clone size: .; V gene: TRBV7-6
CDR3 protein: CASRDRGKETQYF; CDR3 DNA: TGTGCCAGCAGGGACAGGGGGAAGGAGACCCAGTACTTC; J gene: TRBJ2-5; D gene: TRBD1; clone size: .; V gene: TRBV14
CDR3 protein: CASSFDWSTEAFF; CDR3 DNA: TGTGCCAGCAGCTTCGACTGGAGCACTGAAGCTTTCTTT; J gene: TRBJ1-1; D gene: .; clone size: .; V gene: TRBV5-5
CDR3 protein: CASSLRKQETQYF; CDR3 DNA: TGTGCCAGCAGCTTGAGGAAACAAGAGACCCAGTACTTC; J gene: TRBJ2-5; D gene: .; clone size: .; V gene: TRBV7-6
CDR3 protein: CASSFRTGTDTQYF; CDR3 DNA: TGTGCCAGCAGCTTCCGGACAGGCACAGATACGCAGTATTTT; J gene: TRBJ2-3; D gene: .; clone size: .; V gene: TRBV5-4
CDR3 protein: CASSLATGETQYF; CDR3 DNA: TGCGCCAGCAGCTTGGCCACGGGGGAGACCCAGTACTTC; J gene: TRBJ2-5; D gene: .; clone size: .; V gene: TRBV5-1
CDR3 protein: CASSITTSGPYEQYF; CDR3 DNA: TGCGCCAGCAGCATAACGACTAGCGGTCCCTACGAGCAGTACTTC; J gene: TRBJ2-7; D gene: TRBD2; clone size: .; V gene: TRBV5-1
CDR3 protein: CASSHRGSSYNEQFF; CDR3 DNA: TGTGCCAGCAGCCACCGGGGTAGCTCCTACAATGAGCAGTTCTTC; J gene: TRBJ2-1; D gene: .; clone size: .; V gene: TRBV28
CDR3 protein: CASSQDREANEKLFF; CDR3 DNA: TGTGCCAGCTCGCAAGACAGGGAGGCTAATGAAAAACTGTTTTTT; J gene: TRBJ1-4; D gene: TRBD1; clone size: .; V gene: TRBV18